This T cell receptor beta chain was found in a study of T cells in Graves' hyperthyroidism and ophthalmopathy. Broader study findings: Blood also held most thyroid clonotypes expanded beyond 0.001. The model predicted ophthalmopathy a median around six months before onset.

Exclusion criteria comprised uncontrolled infection, other autoimmune disease, pregnancy or lactation. Germline CDR1 is MNHEY and CDR2 is SVGEGT. The CDR3 is made up of 14 amino acids. V lost 6 bases and J lost 6, with 17 bases in between. Authors of the study amplified TCR beta CDR3 regions from RNA transcripts. The TCR CDR3 first-round RT-PCR relied on the HTBI primer set. From the multiplex PCR reads, TCRdb called clonotypes with MiXCR, one entry per CDR3 protein. Of 550,000 to 700,000 distinct CDR3 sequences detected, more than 45% appear once; the ten largest clones hold roughly 19%. Ten or more counts support this clonotype. What it binds is not known.

The receptor's source is an adult woman with Graves' disease, either hyperthyroidism or ophthalmopathy (not recorded which). The chain uses TRBV6-2 or TRBV6-3 and TRBJ2-5; D unclear. Specimen: peripheral blood or thyroid tissue (not recorded which). In nucleotides, the CDR3 is TGTGCCAGCAGGAGCGATCCGGGCGCGCAGACCCAGTACTTC. This gives the protein CASRSDPGAQTQYF.